This entry lists 21 T cell receptor beta chains sequenced from one sample in a study of cytomegalovirus exposure and HLA in healthy donors. This PCR relied on a set of 60 Vbeta primers and 13 Jbeta primers. Data came from immunoSEQ multiplex PCR; TCRdb stores just in-frame clones and leaves some out. Of some 100,000 clones in the sample, roughly 83% were seen once. The specimen sequenced was PBMCs. The receptors originated from a female donor in good health and CMV-seropositive.

The chain recombines TRBV6-6 with TRBJ2-2; 7 bases map to TRBD2. This CDR3 comprises 15 residues. The J segment lost 5 bases and the V segment lost 4 bases, leaving 7 bases of the junction unmatched. Germline-derived CDR1 and CDR2 are MNHNY and SVGAGI (reference sequence). The CDR3 reads CASSSAGAGTGELFF. The DNA of the CDR3 is TGTGCCAGCAGTTCTGCGGGAGCGGGGACCGGGGAGCTGTTTTTT.

V gene TRBV18 combines with J gene TRBJ1-5; D is possibly TRBD1 (5 bases). The V gene lost 6 bases and the J gene lost 1 base, with 13 bases spanning the gap. This CDR3 is built from 15 residues. Germline CDR1 and CDR2: KGHSH and LQKENI. The CDR3 loop is CASSPTGMSNQPQHF. The DNA of the CDR3 is TGTGCCAGCTCCCCCACAGGAATGAGCAATCAGCCCCAGCATTTT.

The chain carries TRBV7-9 and TRBJ1-1; tentatively, D is TRBD1 (5 bases). The CDR3 runs to 16 residues. Trimming took off 3 bases at V and 1 base at J, with 15 bases between the two ends. The V gene's germline CDR1 is SEHNR and CDR2 FQNEAQ (reference sequence). Here the CDR3 DNA reads TGTGCCAGCAGCTTCGGGGGGTCGGGAGGGAACACTGAAGCTTTCTTT. Residues: CASSFGGSGGNTEAFF.

The gene calls are TRBV4-2 and TRBJ2-7; 9 bases are shared with TRBD1. After removal of 0 bases from V and 7 bases from J, the junction contained 7 bases not matched to a gene. The germline gives CDR1 LGHNA, CDR2 YNFKEQ. The CDR3 runs 15 residues. The CDR3 region is CASSQDEQGAGEQYF. DNA of the CDR3: TGTGCCAGCAGCCAAGATGAACAGGGGGCCGGGGAGCAGTACTTC.

This clone was seen just once. The genes are TRBV2 and TRBJ2-5; the match to TRBD2 covers 13 bases. Germline lookup yields CDR1 SNHLY and CDR2 FYNNEI. V lost 10 bases to trimming and J lost 5 bases; unmatched junction nucleotides: 7. There are 14 residues in the CDR3. CDR3 residues: CATLGLAGDETQYF. DNA for the CDR3: TGTGCCACCTTAGGACTAGCGGGAGATGAGACCCAGTACTTC.

J is TRBJ1-2 and V is TRBV14; tentatively, D is TRBD1 (6 bases). The ends were cut back, 4 bases at V and 8 bases at J, with 17 bases in the middle. The CDR3 is made up of 14 amino acids. CDR1 is SGHDN, CDR2 FVKESK, per germline. CDR3 residues: CASSPYHLGAGYTF. In DNA, the CDR3 is TGTGCCAGCAGCCCCTACCACCTGGGGGCCGGCTACACCTTC.

CDR3 region: CASRTGTSGTNEQFF. In DNA form, the CDR3 reads TGTGCCAGCAGGACCGGGACTAGCGGGACGAATGAGCAGTTCTTC. The chain combines TRBV27 with TRBJ2-1; 13 bases align to TRBD2. The V and J ends lost 6 bases and 7 bases, in that order; junction bases with no gene match: 6. Germline CDR1 is MNHEY and CDR2 is SMNVEV (reference sequence). This CDR3 has 15 amino acids.

The J gene is TRBJ2-7, the V gene TRBV4-2; maybe TRBD2 (6 bases). With 4 bases removed from V and 0 bases from J, the gap between germline ends came to 13 bases. This CDR3 is built from 15 residues. From germline, CDR1 is LGHNA and CDR2 YNFKEQ. CDR3 in amino acids: CASSPREEGSYEQYF. In DNA form, the CDR3 reads TGTGCCAGCAGCCCTAGAGAGGAGGGCTCCTACGAGCAGTACTTC.

The chain recombines TRBV4-1 with TRBJ2-1; 10 nucleotides line up with TRBD2. J was trimmed by 1 base and V by 3 bases; bases with no gene match: 12. The CDR3 spans 19 residues. Germline assignment: CDR1 MGHRA and CDR2 YSYEKL. The chain's CDR3 is CASSQGPPGTSESYNEQFF. DNA of the CDR3: TGCGCCAGCAGCCAGGGGCCCCCTGGGACTAGCGAGTCCTACAATGAGCAGTTCTTC.

CDR3 sequence (DNA): TGTGCCAGCAGCCAAGATTATTGGACTAGTAGCGTTTCAGATACGCAGTATTTT. This sequence encodes CASSQDYWTSSVSDTQYF. The chain carries TRBV4-2 and TRBJ2-3; 7 positions match TRBD2. There are 18 residues in the CDR3. Germline-derived CDR1 and CDR2 are LGHNA and YNFKEQ. J was trimmed by 4 bases and V by 0 bases; bases with no gene match: 13.

J is TRBJ2-6 and V is TRBV11-3, with D perhaps TRBD1 (6 bases). This CDR3 region has 16 residues. The V gene's germline CDR1 is SGHNT and CDR2 YENEEA. Trimming shortened V by 4 bases and J by 0 bases, and 10 bases separated the two germline ends. DNA of the CDR3: TGTGCCAGCAGCTCCAGACAGGTCTCTGGGGCCAACGTCCTGACTTTC. Translated: CASSSRQVSGANVLTF.

The gene calls are TRBV19 and TRBJ2-2; TRBD1 aligns across 7 bases. The CDR3 spans 15 residues. Germline V lookup: CDR1 LNHDA, CDR2 SQIVND (reference sequence). Losses at the gene ends were 5 bases for V and 4 bases for J; bases not matched to a gene: 7. The CDR3 spells CASSPWTGATGELFF. As DNA, the CDR3 is TGTGCCAGTAGTCCGTGGACAGGCGCCACCGGGGAGCTGTTTTTT. Using reference TRBV19 and TRBJ2-2 for the parts outside the CDR3, the full variable domain is DGGITQSPKYLFRKEGQNVTLSCEQNLNHDAMYWYRQDPGQGLRLIYYSQIVNDFQKGDIAEGYSVSREKKESFPLTVTSAQKNPTAFYLCASSPWTGATGELFFGEGSRLTVL.

This chain connects TRBV7-9 to TRBJ2-3; 7 positions match TRBD1. The CDR3 is made up of 15 amino acids. V shed 2 bases, J shed 3 bases, and the junction held 5 bases outside the gene matches. Germline-derived CDR1 and CDR2 are SEHNR and FQNEAQ (reference sequence). CDR3 DNA sequence: TGTGCCAGCAGCTTACTAGCAGGGGGTACAGATACGCAGTATTTT. Encoded protein: CASSLLAGGTDTQYF. Full variable domain (remainder filled in from reference TRBV7-9 and TRBJ2-3): DTGVSQNPRHKITKRGQNVTFRCDPISEHNRLYWYRQTLGQGPEFLTYFQNEAQLEKSRLLSDRFSAERPKGSFSTLEIQRTEQGDSAMYLCASSLLAGGTDTQYFGPGTRLTVL.

This chain links TRBV5-1 with TRBJ2-7; TRBD2 aligns across 13 bases. The germline V gene encodes CDR1 SGHRS and CDR2 YFSETQ. CDR3 size: 16 residues. J gave up 5 bases and V 7 bases, and 12 bases lay outside the gene matches. CDR3 coding DNA: TGCGCCAGCCGGGATCCCACTAGCGGGAGGGCCAACGAGCAGTACTTC. Translating gives CASRDPTSGRANEQYF.

J is TRBJ2-7 and V is TRBV13, with D perhaps matching TRBD1 (5 bases). Germline loops: CDR1 PRHDT, CDR2 FYEKMQ (reference sequence). The CDR3 spans 13 residues. Trimming pared 6 bases from V and 6 bases from J, leaving 15 bases between. CDR3 residues: CASRWQGSGEQYF. The CDR3 DNA reads as TGTGCCAGCAGATGGCAGGGATCCGGCGAGCAGTACTTC.

The chain recombines TRBV18 with TRBJ1-1, with D uncertain. Germline V gene lookup returns CDR1 KGHSH and CDR2 LQKENI. Trimming took off 5 bases at V and 0 bases at J, with 4 bases between the two ends. The CDR3 is 12 amino acids. CDR3 nucleotide sequence: TGTGCCAGCTCAACAGTGAACACTGAAGCTTTCTTT. Translation: CASSTVNTEAFF.

V and J are TRBV19 and TRBJ2-1; no firm D call. Looked up from germline, CDR1 is LNHDA and CDR2 is SQIVND (reference sequence). The CDR3 extends over 15 amino acids. V lost 6 bases and J lost 0, with 12 bases in between. The CDR3 protein is CASRTTLSSYNEQFF. DNA of the CDR3: TGTGCCAGTAGAACTACCTTGAGCTCCTACAATGAGCAGTTCTTC.

This chain links TRBV19 with TRBJ1-2; 9 bases match TRBD1. Germline values: CDR1 LNHDA, CDR2 SQIVND (reference sequence). V shed 7 bases, J shed 4 bases, and the junction held 7 bases outside the gene matches. This CDR3 has 14 residues. The CDR3 DNA follows: TGTGCCAGTACCCCACCGGACAGGGGCTATGGCTACACCTTC. Protein sequence: CASTPPDRGYGYTF.

This chain uses TRBV2 with TRBJ2-3, with 8 nucleotides matching TRBD2. Germline V gene lookup returns CDR1 SNHLY and CDR2 FYNNEI. V trimming: 5 bases; J trimming: 0 bases; junction bases outside the gene matches: 4. The CDR3 totals 15 residues. The chain's CDR3 is CASSTSGASTDTQYF. CDR3 DNA: TGTGCCAGCAGTACTAGCGGTGCTAGCACAGATACGCAGTATTTT.

This clone was observed once. CDR3 sequence: CASSATPTGIYGYTF. The CDR3 bases are TGTGCCAGCAGCGCCACCCCGACAGGGATCTATGGCTACACCTTC. V usage is TRBV9 and J usage is TRBJ1-2; 7 bases match TRBD1. The CDR3 loop spans 15 amino acids. Trimming at V came to 3 bases and at J to 4 bases, leaving 9 bases not matched to a gene. Germline CDR1 SGDLS, CDR2 YYNGEE.

V and J are TRBV4-1 and TRBJ2-1, with D tentatively TRBD1 (7 bases). Trimming removed 1 base at V and 4 bases at J, with 14 bases between. The germline gives CDR1 MGHRA, CDR2 YSYEKL. The CDR3 totals 16 residues. The CDR3 DNA is TGCGCCAGCAGCCAAGCAGGGGGGTCGGGATACAATGAGCAGTTCTTC. This translates into CASSQAGGSGYNEQFF.